This entry lists 13 T cell receptor beta chains sequenced from one sample in a study of OX40 agonist ivuxolimab in advanced cancers. Profiled with immunoSEQ multiplex PCR; TCRdb holds only in-frame clones, not every one. The sample includes some 41,000 clones, about 86% seen only once; the top ten take roughly 36%. Sequences were derived from CD4+ or CD8+ T cells sorted from blood, sampled in a trial of the OX40 agonist ivuxolimab. Receptors were obtained from an adult with an advanced solid tumor such as melanoma, head and neck, liver or kidney cancer.

The chain recombines TRBV7-3 with TRBJ1-2; 7 bases agree with TRBD1. This CDR3 comprises 14 residues. The V segment lost 2 bases and the J segment 9 bases; nucleotides outside the gene matches: 9. Per the germline V gene, CDR1 is SGHTA and CDR2 is FQGTGA. CDR3 amino acids: CASSLSGTVTRYTF. The CDR3 DNA follows: TGTGCCAGCAGCTTATCCGGGACAGTCACACGCTACACCTTC.

The genes are TRBV9 and TRBJ2-5; TRBD1 matches at 7 bases. V gave up 2 bases and J gave up 3 bases; unmatched junction bases: 1. CDR3 length equals 13 residues. CDR1 is SGDLS and CDR2 is YYNGEE in the germline V gene. The DNA of the CDR3 is TGTGCCAGCAGCGTGGGGACAGAAGAGACCCAGTACTTC. This codes for CASSVGTEETQYF.

The chain has TRBV14 and TRBJ1-6, with 9 bases that match TRBD1. The CDR3 totals 18 residues. With V trimmed by 4 bases and J by 2 bases, 9 bases remained unmatched. CDR1 and CDR2 (germline): SGHDN, FVKESK. The CDR3 loop reads CASSLKDRGWPYNSPLHF. The CDR3 DNA sequence: TGTGCCAGCAGCCTAAAGGACAGGGGTTGGCCCTATAATTCACCCCTCCACTTT.

J is TRBJ1-3 and V is TRBV5-1; no reliable D call. The CDR3 has 15 amino acids. V shed 1 base and J shed 1 base, with 9 bases lying between them. CDR1 SGHRS and CDR2 YFSETQ come from the germline V gene. The CDR3 DNA follows: TGCGCCAGCAGCTTGTCCGGGAGATCTGGAAACACCATATATTTT. Residues: CASSLSGRSGNTIYF.

This chain connects TRBV25-1 to TRBJ2-7; 10 bases are shared with TRBD1. V lost 5 bases and J lost 3; bases outside the gene matches: 7. From germline, CDR1 is MGHDK and CDR2 SYGVNS. This CDR3 contains 15 residues. Here the CDR3 reads CASSQPGQGYYEQYF. CDR3 sequence (DNA): TGTGCCAGCAGTCAACCGGGACAGGGGTACTACGAGCAGTACTTC.

The V and J genes are TRBV2 and TRBJ2-5, with 7 bases lining up with TRBD2. The DNA end is a closer match to TRBJ2-7, so the J assignment may be wrong. Germline V gene sequence: CDR1 SNHLY, CDR2 FYNNEI. The CDR3 covers 14 residues. In DNA form, the CDR3 reads TGTGCCAGCACGGGTAGCGGGTTCTCCTACGAGCAGTACTTC. As protein: CASTGSGFSYEQYF.

The V call is TRBV6-5, the J call TRBJ1-2; 8 positions match TRBD1. This CDR3 is 16 amino acids long. The J segment lost 2 bases and the V segment lost 0 bases, leaving 5 bases of the junction unmatched. Germline CDR1 is MNHEY and CDR2 is SVGAGI. The CDR3 DNA follows: TGTGCCAGCAGTTACTCGCGACAGGGGCAAAACTATGGCTACACCTTC. As protein: CASSYSRQGQNYGYTF.

The gene calls are TRBV29-1 and TRBJ2-3; 7 nucleotides line up with TRBD1. This CDR3 spans 14 amino acids. CDR1 is SQVTM and CDR2 is ANQGSEA in the germline V gene. The V gene end was trimmed by 3 bases and the J gene end by 2 bases; junction bases not matched to a gene: 5. The CDR3 spells CSVDDRVDTDTQYF. The CDR3 DNA reads as TGCAGCGTTGATGACAGGGTAGACACAGATACGCAGTATTTT.

V and J are TRBV11-1 and TRBJ2-3; TRBD2 matches 11 bases. There are 18 residues in the CDR3. In germline, CDR1 is SGHAT, CDR2 FQDESV (reference sequence). Unmatched junction bases numbered 15, after V lost 7 bases and J lost 3 bases. CDR3 nucleotides: TGTGCCAGCATCCCCTCCCCCCTTAGCGGGGGGGCGACAGATACGCAGTATTTT. Protein product: CASIPSPLSGGATDTQYF.

This chain's CDR3 is CASSLDGSKKTYEQYF. CDR3 coding DNA: TGTGCCAGCAGCTTGGACGGGTCGAAAAAGACCTACGAGCAGTACTTC. V and J are TRBV5-4 and TRBJ2-7; D remains unclear. CDR1 is SGHNT, CDR2 YYREEE, per germline (reference sequence). The V end was cut by 0 bases, the J end by 2 bases, with 15 bases between. This CDR3 is built from 16 residues.

As DNA, the CDR3 is TGTGCCAGTAGCAGGGGGCTTGGCTACACCTTC. Amino acid sequence: CASSRGLGYTF. The chain joins TRBV19 to TRBJ1-2, with 8 bases matching TRBD1. This CDR3 has 11 residues. V shed 6 bases, J shed 7 bases, and the junction held 1 base outside the gene matches. CDR1 is LNHDA and CDR2 is SQIVND in the germline V gene (reference sequence).

This sequence joins TRBV5-5 and TRBJ2-7, with TRBD2 matching 13 bases. The junction had 5 bases not matched to a gene; V was cut back by 4 bases and J by 1 base. Looked up from germline, CDR1 is SGHKS and CDR2 is YYEKEE (reference sequence). The CDR3 consists of 16 residues. CDR3 sequence (DNA): TGTGCCAGCAGCCCTCCGGGACTAGCGGGATCCTACGAGCAGTACTTC. It codes for CASSPPGLAGSYEQYF.

The chain links TRBV5-1 to TRBJ2-7; D call uncertain. Germline V gives CDR1 SGHRS, CDR2 YFSETQ. The V end was cut by 4 bases, the J end by 4 bases, with 15 bases between. The length of the CDR3 is 14 residues. The CDR3 spells CASSPQFTLYEQYF. The CDR3 DNA reads as TGCGCCAGCAGCCCACAGTTCACGTTATACGAGCAGTACTTC. Full variable domain (missing parts from reference TRBV5-1 and TRBJ2-7): KAGVTQTPRYLIKTRGQQVTLSCSPISGHRSVSWYQQTPGQGLQFLFEYFSETQRNKGNFPGRFSGRQFSNSRSEMNVSTLELGDSALYLCASSPQFTLYEQYFGPGTRLTVT.